This T cell receptor beta chain was sequenced during a study of shared clonotypes between healthy human individuals. Each of the donors was a healthy adult who was HIV-negative and had not had a recent acute infection or vaccination. Caucasian adults residing in Nashville, Tennessee made up all the donors. Splitting of each subset's genomic DNA was done evenly across several immunoSEQ plates. This table comes from immunoSEQ multiplex PCR, and its TCRdb copy is limited to in-frame clones, with some not included. The sample yields about a million clones, about 77% seen once. Overall study findings and caveats: Depth of sequencing was expected to influence donor clonotype sharing.

V lost 7 bases, J lost 2 bases, and 8 bases stayed unmatched. Per the germline V gene, CDR1 is LNHDA and CDR2 is SQIVND (reference sequence). There are 15 residues in the CDR3. As to this clone: What it binds is not known.

Sequenced sample: memory CD4+ T cells sorted from blood. Documented subset: CD45RA-negative fraction. The genes are TRBV19 and TRBJ1-5; 7 bases align to TRBD1. This receptor was obtained from a man in his late teens or twenties in good health. The CDR3 DNA reads TGTGCCAGTAACTCCGGGACAGTAGGCAATCAGCCCCAGCATTTT. Protein sequence: CASNSGTVGNQPQHF.